The 8 T cell receptor beta chains in this list originate from one sample, sequenced in a study of response to subunit inactivated influenza vaccine. TCRdb reanalysed the RT-PCR reads using MiXCR and keeps one entry per CDR3 protein. The sample shows about 530,000 distinct CDR3 sequences, 10% to 15% of them seen only once. The starting material was PBMCs from blood, obtained roughly 47 days after vaccination. These receptors all stem from a man aged 50-59 years who received an inactivated influenza vaccine.

The CDR3 DNA reads TGCAGTGCTAGAGATTCCGGGACTAGCGACTACGAGCAGTACTTC. This gives the protein CSARDSGTSDYEQYF. The chain links TRBV20-1 to TRBJ2-7, with TRBD2 identical over 10 bases. Trimming removed 0 bases from V and 3 bases from J; junction bases left unmatched: 5. Looked up from germline, CDR1 is DFQATT and CDR2 is SNEGSKA (reference sequence). The CDR3 length is 15 residues.

For the CDR3, the DNA is TGCAGTGCTAGAGATTTGACTAGCGTTAATGAGCAGTTCTTC. Protein: CSARDLTSVNEQFF. V gene TRBV20-1 combines with J gene TRBJ2-1, with 8 bases that match TRBD2. The CDR3 length is 14 residues. V shed 0 bases, J shed 7 bases, and the junction held 5 bases outside the gene matches. The germline V gene encodes CDR1 DFQATT and CDR2 SNEGSKA (reference sequence).

This clonotype turned up a few times. The chain joins TRBV27 to TRBJ1-3; the D gene is possibly TRBD1 (5 bases). Germline CDR1 and CDR2: MNHEY and SMNVEV (reference sequence). This CDR3 contains 14 residues. Trimming pared 3 bases from V and 2 bases from J, leaving 8 bases between. CDR3 coding DNA: TGTGCCAGCAGTTTGGCAGGGACTGGAAACACCATATATTTT. This sequence encodes CASSLAGTGNTIYF.

This clonotype was observed many times. This chain uses TRBV10-3 with TRBJ2-2; 11 bases line up with TRBD1. This CDR3 is 13 amino acids long. Germline CDR1 is ENHRY and CDR2 is SYGVKD. The trim removed 6 bases at V and 6 bases at J, leaving 0 bases unmatched. The DNA for the CDR3 is TGTGCCATCAGGGGACAGGGGGCCGGGGAGCTGTTTTTT. Translation gives CAIRGQGAGELFF.

This sequence joins TRBV6-4 and TRBJ1-1; unclear D gene. With 2 bases removed from V and 2 bases from J, the gap between germline ends came to 6 bases. The germline V gene has CDR1 MRHNA and CDR2 SNTAGT. This CDR3 region has 13 residues. This CDR3 reads CASSDEVNTEAFF. CDR3 nucleotides: TGTGCCAGCAGTGACGAAGTTAACACTGAAGCTTTCTTT.

This clonotype was counted ten times or more. The CDR3 sequence is CASSKEGLAKNIQYF. The CDR3 region has the DNA TGTGCCAGCAGCAAAGAAGGTCTAGCCAAAAACATTCAGTACTTC. V usage is TRBV21-1 and J usage is TRBJ2-4. TRBV21-1 is noted as a pseudogene. The CDR3 is 15 amino acids.

The CDR3: CASRQGTDEQYF. The CDR3 DNA reads TGTGCCAGCAGGCAGGGTACGGACGAGCAGTACTTC. The rearrangement uses TRBV12-3 or TRBV12-4 and TRBJ2-7, with TRBD1 as a possible D gene (5 bases). The CDR3 extends over 12 amino acids. The V end was cut by 6 bases, the J end by 5 bases, with 11 bases between.

V and J are TRBV28 and TRBJ1-2; D perhaps matches TRBD1 (5 bases). With 1 base removed from V and 0 bases from J, the gap between germline ends came to 12 bases. The germline CDR1 and CDR2 sequences are MDHEN and SYDVKM. The CDR3 sequence is 16 residues long. The CDR3: CASSLLRQPANYGYTF. The CDR3, as DNA: TGTGCCAGCAGTTTATTGAGACAGCCTGCTAACTATGGCTACACCTTC.